This note documents a single T cell receptor (beta chain) sequence. What it recognizes is unknown. The data belong to a study of T-cell memory formation after mild COVID-19. The overall study: TCR clusters largely stayed donor specific. Notes on the study in general: Memory cells collected pre-infection included some clones that later responded, suggesting cross-reactive memory joined. Day 15 to 85 contractors were CD4/CD8 balanced; later expanders leaned CD4+.

Per the germline V gene, CDR1 is SEHNR and CDR2 is FQNEAQ (reference sequence). There are 14 residues in the CDR3. V was shortened by 1 base and J by 7 bases, with 10 bases between the two germline ends. MiXCR, applied by TCRdb to the 5' RACE reads, yields one record per CDR3 protein. Among under 650,000 distinct CDR3 sequences listed, 15% to 20% were seen once. The sequence was collected from an adult woman who had mild COVID-19 (a few samples of this study predate the infection). Cell type and time point are not known. The sequencing input was PBMCs or a T cell subset sorted from them (not recorded which). The gene calls are TRBV7-9 and TRBJ1-4, with a tentative D call TRBD1 (6 bases). CDR3 sequence reads: CASSLGQEAEKLFF. DNA of the CDR3: TGTGCCAGCAGCTTAGGACAGGAGGCTGAAAAACTGTTTTTT.